The rows below give T cell receptor beta chains drawn from one sample of a study of regulatory T cells in long-lasting Graves disease. TCRdb itself ran the multiplex PCR reads through MiXCR, one entry per CDR3 protein. The sample holds over 350,000 distinct CDR3 sequences, around 21% seen once. The sequences come from peripheral blood mononuclear cells (PBMCs), collected when the disease was refractory, from a patient treated with antithyroid drugs. The receptor set was obtained from a female donor with Graves disease. Each CDR3 is given with its conserved first and last residue. D genes are given only for firm matches. Clone size, where shown, is once, few, many, or a class for clones that have expanded.

V gene: TRBV11-2
J gene: TRBJ2-2
clone size: -
D gene: -
CDR3 DNA: TGTGCCAGCAGCTTAGATTGGGGGAACACCGGGGAGCTGTTTTTT
CDR3 protein: CASSLDWGNTGELFF

V gene: TRBV12-3/TRBV12-4
J gene: TRBJ2-7
clone size: many
D gene: -
CDR3 DNA: TGTGCCAGCAGACGGACGGGAACCTACGAGCAGTACTTC
CDR3 protein: CASRRTGTYEQYF

V gene: TRBV5-6
J gene: TRBJ2-7
clone size: few
D gene: -
CDR3 DNA: TGTGCCAGCAGCGGACTCACAGGGTCCTTAGGCGAGCAGTACTTC
CDR3 protein: CASSGLTGSLGEQYF

V gene: TRBV28
J gene: TRBJ2-7
clone size: many
D gene: -
CDR3 DNA: TGTGCCAGCATGGGGCTGGGGGACACCACCTACGAGCAGTACTTC
CDR3 protein: CASMGLGDTTYEQYF

V gene: TRBV7-9
J gene: TRBJ2-7
clone size: few
D gene: -
CDR3 DNA: TGTGCCAGCAGCCGACCAGGGGCAGCCAGGAACGAGCAGTACTTC
CDR3 protein: CASSRPGAARNEQYF

V gene: TRBV5-6
J gene: TRBJ1-2
clone size: many
D gene: TRBD1
CDR3 DNA: TGTGCCAGCAGCTTTCCCGACAGGGGGCGCCGAGGCTACACCTTC
CDR3 protein: CASSFPDRGRRGYTF

V gene: TRBV7-2
J gene: TRBJ2-5
clone size: many
D gene: -
CDR3 DNA: TGTGCCAGCAGCAACCGGGGCCGTTGGGAGACCCAGTACTTC
CDR3 protein: CASSNRGRWETQYF

V gene: TRBV20-1
J gene: TRBJ1-2
clone size: -
D gene: -
CDR3 DNA: TGCAGTGCTAGAGGGGAGGGGGTGGTTTACTATGGCTACACCTTC
CDR3 protein: CSARGEGVVYYGYTF

V gene: TRBV12-3/TRBV12-4
J gene: TRBJ2-7
clone size: many
D gene: TRBD2
CDR3 DNA: TGTGCCAGCAGTGGGGGGGACGGAGTCTCCTACGAGCAGTACTTC
CDR3 protein: CASSGGDGVSYEQYF

V gene: TRBV2
J gene: TRBJ2-7
clone size: many
D gene: -
CDR3 DNA: TGTGCCAGCAGTGATCCGCGACTAAGCTCCTACGAGCAGTACTTC
CDR3 protein: CASSDPRLSSYEQYF

V gene: TRBV20-1
J gene: TRBJ2-7
clone size: few
D gene: TRBD1
CDR3 DNA: TGCAGTGCTGGAAGAGGACAGGACGGCGAGCAGTACTTC
CDR3 protein: CSAGRGQDGEQYF

V gene: TRBV24-1
J gene: TRBJ2-5
clone size: many
D gene: TRBD2
CDR3 DNA: TGTGCCACCAGTGACTCGGGACTAGCGGGAGAGACCCAGTACTTC
CDR3 protein: CATSDSGLAGETQYF

V gene: TRBV3-1
J gene: TRBJ1-5
clone size: many
D gene: -
CDR3 DNA: TGTGCCAGCAGCCAAAATATCAGGGGTCAGCCCCAGCATTTT
CDR3 protein: CASSQNIRGQPQHF

V gene: TRBV12-3/TRBV12-4
J gene: TRBJ1-5
clone size: many
D gene: -
CDR3 DNA: TGTGCCAGCACGGAACAGGGCGATCAGCCCCAGCATTTT
CDR3 protein: CASTEQGDQPQHF

V gene: TRBV28
J gene: TRBJ1-2
clone size: many
D gene: -
CDR3 DNA: TGTGCCAGCACCGGGGGATGGAACGATGGCTACACCTTC
CDR3 protein: CASTGGWNDGYTF

V gene: TRBV28
J gene: TRBJ2-5
clone size: -
D gene: -
CDR3 DNA: TGTGCCGGCAGTGAATACCGGGGGGCCCAAGAGACCCAGTACTTC
CDR3 protein: CAGSEYRGAQETQYF

V gene: TRBV27
J gene: TRBJ1-2
clone size: many
D gene: -
CDR3 DNA: TGTGCCAGCAGTCCAGGGACGACACACTATGGCTACACCTTC
CDR3 protein: CASSPGTTHYGYTF

V gene: TRBV3-1
J gene: TRBJ1-1
clone size: many
D gene: -
CDR3 DNA: TGTGCCAGCACCCAATCGAAATCGAACACTGAAGCTTTCTTT
CDR3 protein: CASTQSKSNTEAFF

V gene: TRBV30
J gene: TRBJ2-3
clone size: few
D gene: -
CDR3 DNA: TGTGCCTGGAGTGTACAGTTGGGAGGCACAGATACGCAGTATTTT
CDR3 protein: CAWSVQLGGTDTQYF

V gene: TRBV7-9
J gene: TRBJ2-7
clone size: few
D gene: TRBD2
CDR3 DNA: TGTGCCAGCAGCATGGGACTAGCGATTACCTCCGAGCAGTACTTC
CDR3 protein: CASSMGLAITSEQYF

V gene: TRBV29-1
J gene: TRBJ1-1
clone size: many
D gene: -
CDR3 DNA: TGCAGCGTTGACCCCAGGCTTAACACTGAAGCTTTCTTT
CDR3 protein: CSVDPRLNTEAFF

V gene: TRBV12-3/TRBV12-4
J gene: TRBJ2-4
clone size: many
D gene: -
CDR3 DNA: TGTGCCAGCACCTTGGGGCGTGGGACCAAAAACATTCAGTACTTC
CDR3 protein: CASTLGRGTKNIQYF

V gene: TRBV6-1
J gene: TRBJ2-7
clone size: few
D gene: TRBD2
CDR3 DNA: TGTGCCAGCGGACTAGGCCGGGAGCAGTACTTC
CDR3 protein: CASGLGREQYF

V gene: TRBV6-1
J gene: TRBJ2-2
clone size: -
D gene: -
CDR3 DNA: TGTGCCAGTAGACTTGCGGGAACCGGGGAGCTGTTTTTT
CDR3 protein: CASRLAGTGELFF

V gene: TRBV27
J gene: TRBJ2-7
clone size: many
D gene: -
CDR3 DNA: TGTGCCAGCAGTCCCCCAGGAGGCGAGCAGTACTTC
CDR3 protein: CASSPPGGEQYF

V gene: TRBV7-2
J gene: TRBJ1-2
clone size: -
D gene: TRBD1
CDR3 DNA: TGTGCCAGCAGCCAAGGAGGGACAGCCCGCGGCTACACCTTC
CDR3 protein: CASSQGGTARGYTF

V gene: TRBV7-9
J gene: TRBJ2-7
clone size: few
D gene: -
CDR3 DNA: TGTGCCCGCACCTCGGACTGGACCTACGAGCAGTACTTC
CDR3 protein: CARTSDWTYEQYF